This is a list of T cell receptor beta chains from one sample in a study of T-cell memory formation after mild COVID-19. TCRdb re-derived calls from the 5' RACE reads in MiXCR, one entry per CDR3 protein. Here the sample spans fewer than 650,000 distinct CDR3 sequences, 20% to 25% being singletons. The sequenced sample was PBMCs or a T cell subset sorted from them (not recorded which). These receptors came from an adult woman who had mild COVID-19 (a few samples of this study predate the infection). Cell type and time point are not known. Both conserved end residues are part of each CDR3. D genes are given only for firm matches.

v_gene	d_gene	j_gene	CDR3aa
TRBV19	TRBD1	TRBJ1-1	CASRIGQAGTNTEAFF
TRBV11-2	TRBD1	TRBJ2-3	CASSLAGLGRGDTQYF
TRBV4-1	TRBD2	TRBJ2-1	CASRTSGRSDEQFF
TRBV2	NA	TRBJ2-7	CASQRGRGSYEQYF
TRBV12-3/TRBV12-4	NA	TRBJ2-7	CASSFYGGLVDEQYF
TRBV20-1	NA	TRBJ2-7	CSATSPRGSHEQYF
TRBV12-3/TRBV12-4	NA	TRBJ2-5	CASSPGWGSVETQYF
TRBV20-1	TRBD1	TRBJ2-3	CSAGGTGGFTDTQYF
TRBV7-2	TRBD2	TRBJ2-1	CASSLRPRTSGEQFF
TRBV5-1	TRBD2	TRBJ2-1	CASSLNAAGGTEQFF
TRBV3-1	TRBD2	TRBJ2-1	CASSPSGGTHNEQFF
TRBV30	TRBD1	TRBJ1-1	CAWSDGQGVVEAFF
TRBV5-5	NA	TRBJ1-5	CASSLEAGINQPQHF
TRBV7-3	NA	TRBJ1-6	CASSPTGGSPLHF
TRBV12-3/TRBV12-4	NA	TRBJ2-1	CASTLGNYNEQFF
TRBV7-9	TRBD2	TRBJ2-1	CASSPTGTSGHNEQFF
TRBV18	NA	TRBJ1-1	CASSPRRTEAFF
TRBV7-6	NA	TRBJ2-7	CASSLGVDGLEQYF
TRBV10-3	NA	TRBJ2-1	CAISISIQGIDEQFF
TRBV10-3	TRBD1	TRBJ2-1	CAITRQGARNEQFF
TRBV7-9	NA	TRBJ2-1	CASSLSERLTGYEQFF
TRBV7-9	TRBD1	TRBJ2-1	CASSLVQGAYYYNEQFF
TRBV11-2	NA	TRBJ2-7	CASSLDREAEQYF
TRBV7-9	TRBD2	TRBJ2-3	CASSRGTSGVTDTQYF
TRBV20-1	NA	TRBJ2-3	CSALTKATDTQYF
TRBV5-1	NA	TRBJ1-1	CASSPLGGGEASAFF
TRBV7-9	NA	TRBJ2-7	CASSSRGAYEQYF
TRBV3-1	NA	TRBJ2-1	CASSQVGGSDEQFF
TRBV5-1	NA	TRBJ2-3	CASSLVPMKDSTDTQYF
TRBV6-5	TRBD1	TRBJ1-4	CASSRDRGQEKLFF
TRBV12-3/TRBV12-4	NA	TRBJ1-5	CASSLSGFRTQHF
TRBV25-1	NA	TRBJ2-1	CASRDPWSYNEQFF
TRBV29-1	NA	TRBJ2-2	CSVEAGDTGELFF
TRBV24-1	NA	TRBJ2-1	CATSDYADNEQFF
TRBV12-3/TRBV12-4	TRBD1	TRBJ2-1	CASWTGYNEQFF
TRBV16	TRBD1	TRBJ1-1	CASSQGQGKNTEAFF
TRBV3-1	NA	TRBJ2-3	CASSQEGQMVRAYASTDTQYF
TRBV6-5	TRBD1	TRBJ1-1	CASSYSADRGNTEAFF
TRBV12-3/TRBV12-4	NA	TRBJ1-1	CASRTGRMNTEAFF
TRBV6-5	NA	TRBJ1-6	CASSYQGGGSYNSPLHF
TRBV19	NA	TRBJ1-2	CASSTLGQIINGYTF
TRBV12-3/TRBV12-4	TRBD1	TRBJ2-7	CASRGQGKGPYEQYF
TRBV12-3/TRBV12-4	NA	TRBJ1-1	CASSQIQGGTEAFF
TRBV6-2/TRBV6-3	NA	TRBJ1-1	CASSSGTNGEAFF
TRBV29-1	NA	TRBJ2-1	CSVERGYNEQFF
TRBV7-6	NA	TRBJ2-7	CASSLTRDSYEQYF
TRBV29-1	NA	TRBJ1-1	CSVGWVNTEAFF
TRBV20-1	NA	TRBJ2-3	CSARDGDTQYF
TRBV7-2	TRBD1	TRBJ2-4	CASSLSGTGLNIQYF
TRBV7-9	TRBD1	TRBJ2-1	CASSHERQGSYNEQFF
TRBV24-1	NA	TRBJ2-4	CATSKGAKNIQYF
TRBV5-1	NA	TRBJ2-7	CASSLISEYEQYF
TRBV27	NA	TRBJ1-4	CASSLIAKKGEKLFF
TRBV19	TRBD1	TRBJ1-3	CASRLTGAVSGNTIYF
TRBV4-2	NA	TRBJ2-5	CASSPAGKGAMETQYF
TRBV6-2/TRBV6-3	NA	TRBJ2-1	CASSYSGGVPLF
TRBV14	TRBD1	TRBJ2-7	CASSQDIRRGQGAYEQYF
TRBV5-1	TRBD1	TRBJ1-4	CASSLDGQGANEKLFF
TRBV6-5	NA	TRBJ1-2	CASSYSTAASGYGYTF
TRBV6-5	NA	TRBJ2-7	CASSYGEEVYEQYF